The sequence of this TCR beta chain was determined in a study of CD8+CD57+ T cells in acquired aplastic anemia. The wider study: Sorted CD4+ and CD8+ cell DNA averaged roughly 3 ug.

This clonotype was recorded a few times. The target antigen is unknown. Study results and caveats: Patients showed no significant difference from controls in CD8+ Simpson's diversity.

Germline V gene data show CDR1 as SGHRS and CDR2 as YFSETQ. This CDR3 comprises 13 residues. The V gene end was trimmed by 2 bases and the J gene end by 13 bases; junction bases not matched to a gene: 5. The template for TCR beta VDJ and CDR3 sequence profiling was genomic DNA. TCRdb re-analysed the reads in MiXCR, keeping a single row per CDR3 protein. This table holds approximately 130,000 distinct CDR3 sequences, 40% to 45% found once. The J gene is TRBJ1-6, the V gene TRBV5-1, with 8 bases matching TRBD1. The clonotype originates from a human donor in good health, serving as a control. The sample taken for sequencing was sorted CD4+, CD8+, or CD8+CD57+ T cells (not recorded which) from PBMCs. CDR3 nucleotides: TGCGCCAGCAGCTTAGACAGGGGTAGCCCCCTCCACTTT. It encodes CASSLDRGSPLHF.